This TCR beta chain was profiled in a study of shared clonotypes between healthy human individuals (dated by TCRdb to about 2020). Study-level background: A couple of women and three men aged 18 to 49 years were included in the cohort. Per donor, three plates each were used for CD4 naive and CD4 memory, two for CD8 naive, and one for CD8 memory. Between about 0.85 and 9.5 billion PBMCs per donor were obtained by leukapheresis. The study deeply sequenced blood TCR repertoires of five healthy adults to estimate repertoire size and the extent of clonotype sharing between individuals. To increase sequencing depth and limit assay-specific biases, TCR repertoire library preparation and sequencing were carried out by different laboratories using diverse techniques. General study outcomes and caveats: Rarefaction of sorted-subset datasets indicated incomplete sequencing despite the large sequencing depth. Sampling was restricted to blood, and TCR repertoires in tissue are likely to differ from TCR repertoires in blood. Pairwise subsampling indicated that sequencing depth was expected to affect the degree of clonotype sharing among donors. Because the study included a small number of donors, the genetic and exposure-history diversity represented was limited. Compared with non-shared clonotypes, the clonotypes found in all four sorted-subset donors had higher generation probabilities. About 5% of naive CD4, 3% to 3.5% of naive CD8, 2.3% of memory CD4, and around 0.4% of memory CD8 clonotypes were shared across several donors. Naive subsets generally had larger estimated clonotype richness than memory subsets.

The germline V gene (reference sequence) provides CDR1 LNHNV and CDR2 YYDKDF. From the cysteine through the phenylalanine, the CDR3 covers 13 amino acids. Here the CDR3 DNA is all that survives: 39 bases in frame from base 1. Deletion took 5 bases off V and 1 base off J, with a span of 9 bases between the germline ends. Donors were healthy HIV-negative adults with no recently reported acute infections or vaccinations. All donors were Caucasian adults living in Nashville, Tennessee, USA. CD8 memory samples consisted of magnetically selected CD45RO+ cells combined with CCR7-negative CD45RA+ effector memory (TemRA) cells. After blood collection by leukapheresis, PBMCs were isolated using Ficoll-Histopaque density gradient centrifugation and then cryopreserved in the vapor phase of liquid nitrogen. Analytical flow cytometry was used to check the purity and quantity of each magnetically sorted T cell population. Genomic DNA was isolated from every sorted fraction and measured by UV absorbance on a Nanodrop 2000c.

Using the deep immunoSEQ assay, multiplex PCR amplified TCR CDR3 regions from genomic DNA. Genomic DNA extracted from each cell subset was distributed evenly over all wells of several immunoSEQ 96-well plates, and each plate served as one replicate. Each replicate PCR for sorted subsets received roughly 0.2 ug genomic DNA, equal to roughly 30,000 T cell genomes. Purified libraries were quantified with a Qubit 3.0 fluorometer, sized on a Bioanalyzer 2100, and re-quantified with the KAPA Library Quantification kit. Every immunoSEQ 96-well plate was sequenced on a dedicated single-read 150-cycle Illumina NextSeq 550 flow cell. Per the original workflow: Because the immunoSEQ output included only junctional sequences and no quality scores, the filtering could not be the same as the filtering used for full-length reads. To assign V/J genes and CDR3, sequences were annotated against IMGT germline references using PyIR, a Python wrapper for IgBLAST v1.9. Reads were removed for weak V/J assignments (E-value above 1e-6), missing CDR3, stop codons, out-of-frame junctions, or ambiguous translated residues. V3J clonotypes were defined by identical inferred V gene, J gene, and CDR3 amino acid sequence. Percentage overlap between repertoires was computed as shared unique clonotypes divided by the size of the smaller repertoire. Richness of each repertoire was evaluated using RTK rarefaction, the Chao1 estimator, and Recon v2.1 estimates of unobserved clonotypes. Generation probabilities were computed with OLGA for all TCRbeta clonotypes obtained by the gDNA method from four donors. Drawn from immuneACCESS, this table holds only the in-frame rearrangements with V and J called that TCRdb kept. Clones are partly lost; checked studies trace under half to an unresolved V gene and leave the rest unexplained. V, J and clone size are taken as reported in that table, and D and trimming were inferred from the DNA itself. In this sample the table shows approximately 98,000 clones, over 65% of which occur a single time. The top ten hold roughly 22% of the sample.

Of note for this clone: This receptor's antigen is unknown. Nothing much larger sits one base from this clone, and base qualities are not available.

The V and J segments used are TRBV15 and TRBJ2-7; too little of a D gene remains to name it. The TCR was taken from a woman younger than 45 in good health. Sequencing used memory CD8+ T cells sorted from blood. Per the publication, the cell subset or site label means: CD45RO+ cells pooled with CCR7-negative TemRA cells. The DNA is as follows: TGTGCCACCAGCCTCGCCAGGTCCTACGAGCAGTACTTC. It translates to CATSLARSYEQYF.